This TCR beta chain is drawn from a study of T cells in Graves' hyperthyroidism and ophthalmopathy. As regards this clonotype: With a much larger clone just one base away, this may be a read error.

In germline, CDR1 is SGHAT, CDR2 FQNNGV. CDR3 length: 14 residues. Authors of the study amplified TCR beta CDR3 regions from RNA transcripts. Carried out on the TCR CDR3, a first-round RT-PCR used the HTBI primer set. MiXCR was run by TCRdb on the multiplex PCR reads, yielding one entry per CDR3 protein. The sample has about 500,000 distinct CDR3 sequences, roughly 45% seen once. Patients with uncontrolled infections, other autoimmune diseases, pregnancy or lactation were excluded. What was sequenced was peripheral blood or thyroid tissue (not recorded which). This chain connects TRBV11-2 to TRBJ2-7; perhaps TRBD1 as D (5 bases). The receptor comes from an adult woman with Graves' disease, either hyperthyroidism or ophthalmopathy (not recorded which). This CDR3 is CASSLDRESDERYF. The CDR3 DNA is TGTGCCAGCAGCTTAGACAGGGAAAGCGACGAGCGGTACTTC.